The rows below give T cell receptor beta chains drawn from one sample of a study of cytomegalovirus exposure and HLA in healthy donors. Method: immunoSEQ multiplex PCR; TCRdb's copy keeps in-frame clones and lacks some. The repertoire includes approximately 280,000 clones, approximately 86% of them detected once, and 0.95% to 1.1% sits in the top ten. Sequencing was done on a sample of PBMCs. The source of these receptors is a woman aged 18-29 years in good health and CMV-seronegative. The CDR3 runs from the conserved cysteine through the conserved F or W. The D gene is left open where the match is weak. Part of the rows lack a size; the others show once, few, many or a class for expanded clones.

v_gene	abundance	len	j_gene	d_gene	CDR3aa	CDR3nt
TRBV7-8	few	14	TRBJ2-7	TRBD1	CASSGQGVGYEQYF	TGTGCCAGCAGCGGGCAGGGGGTAGGGTACGAGCAGTACTTC
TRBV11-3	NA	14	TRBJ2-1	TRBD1	CASSLTGGRNEQFF	TGTGCCAGCAGCCTGACAGGGGGCCGCAATGAGCAGTTCTTC
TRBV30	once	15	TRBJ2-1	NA	CAWRSARLNYNEQFF	TGTGCCTGGAGATCGGCCCGACTAAACTACAATGAGCAGTTCTTC
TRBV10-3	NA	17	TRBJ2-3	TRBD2	CAISGRASGGSTDTQYF	TGTGCCATCAGTGGTAGGGCTAGCGGGGGAAGCACAGATACGCAGTATTTT
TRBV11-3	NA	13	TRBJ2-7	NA	CASRGDFSYEQYF	TGTGCCAGCAGAGGAGACTTCAGCTACGAGCAGTACTTC
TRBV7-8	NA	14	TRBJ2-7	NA	CASSLQNQFYEQYF	TGTGCCAGCAGCTTGCAGAACCAATTTTACGAGCAGTACTTC
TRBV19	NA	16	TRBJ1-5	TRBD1	CASNLRGQVANQPQHF	TGTGCCAGTAACCTAAGAGGACAGGTTGCCAATCAGCCCCAGCATTTT
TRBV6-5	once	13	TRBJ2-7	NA	CASSYSRGYEQYF	TGTGCCAGCAGTTACTCTCGGGGTTACGAGCAGTACTTC
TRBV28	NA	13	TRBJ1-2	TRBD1	CASSPTGGYGYTF	TGTGCCAGCAGCCCGACAGGGGGCTATGGCTACACCTTC
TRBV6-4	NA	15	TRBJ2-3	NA	CASSVAGNPPDTQYF	TGTGCCAGCAGTGTGGCAGGAAATCCCCCAGATACGCAGTATTTT
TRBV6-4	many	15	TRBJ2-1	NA	CASSDSSEGWNEQFF	TGTGCCAGCAGTGACTCTAGCGAAGGTTGGAATGAGCAGTTCTTC
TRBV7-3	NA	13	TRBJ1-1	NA	CASSWTANTEAFF	TGTGCCAGCAGTTGGACAGCTAACACTGAAGCTTTCTTT
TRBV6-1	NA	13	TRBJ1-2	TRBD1	CASTLTGNYGYTF	TGTGCCAGCACCTTGACAGGGAACTATGGCTACACCTTC
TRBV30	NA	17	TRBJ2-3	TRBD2	CAWGPWLAGGEGDTQYF	TGTGCCTGGGGCCCCTGGCTAGCGGGGGGCGAGGGAGATACGCAGTATTTT
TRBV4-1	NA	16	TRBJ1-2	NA	CASSQAREVYKYGYTF	TGCGCCAGCAGCCAAGCCAGGGAGGTTTACAAATATGGCTACACCTTC
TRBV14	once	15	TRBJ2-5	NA	CASSQDSGSGETQYF	TGTGCCAGCAGCCAAGATTCAGGGTCGGGAGAGACCCAGTACTTC
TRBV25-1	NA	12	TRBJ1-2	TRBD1	CASSADRVGYTF	TGTGCCAGCAGTGCCGACAGGGTGGGCTACACCTTC
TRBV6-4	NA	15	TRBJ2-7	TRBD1	CASSPFGTGTYEQYF	TGTGCCAGCAGTCCCTTCGGGACAGGGACCTACGAGCAGTACTTC
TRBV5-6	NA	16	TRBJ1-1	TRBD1	CASSWGPTGKDTEAFF	TGTGCCAGCAGCTGGGGGCCGACAGGGAAGGACACTGAAGCTTTCTTT
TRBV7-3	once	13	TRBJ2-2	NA	CASTTPGTGELFF	TGTGCCAGCACCACTCCAGGCACCGGGGAGCTGTTTTTT
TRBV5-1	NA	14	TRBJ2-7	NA	CASSLTDSVGEQYF	TGCGCCAGCAGCTTGACGGACTCAGTTGGAGAGCAGTACTTC
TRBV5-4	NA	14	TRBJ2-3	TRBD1	CASSQQGATDTQYF	TGTGCCAGCAGCCAACAGGGGGCCACAGATACGCAGTATTTT
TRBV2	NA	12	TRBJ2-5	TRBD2	CASREGRETQYF	TGTGCCAGCCGGGAGGGGCGGGAGACCCAGTACTTC
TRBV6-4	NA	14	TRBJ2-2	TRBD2	CASRAGVNTGELFF	TGTGCCAGCAGGGCGGGAGTCAACACCGGGGAGCTGTTTTTT
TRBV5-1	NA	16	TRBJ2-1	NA	CASSLVGGPSYNEQFF	TGCGCCAGCAGCTTGGTCGGCGGCCCCAGCTACAATGAGCAGTTCTTC
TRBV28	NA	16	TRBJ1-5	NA	CATHAEGRLSNQPQHF	TGTGCCACCCACGCCGAGGGCAGGCTTAGCAATCAGCCCCAGCATTTT
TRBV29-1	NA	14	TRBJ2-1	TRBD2	CSGFSMSGGAGQFF	TGCAGCGGGTTCTCTATGAGCGGGGGGGCCGGGCAGTTCTTC
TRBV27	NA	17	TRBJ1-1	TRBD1	CASSLSRGPRLATEAFF	TGTGCCAGCAGTTTATCTAGGGGGCCGCGACTTGCCACTGAAGCTTTCTTT
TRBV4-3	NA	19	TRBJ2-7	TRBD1	CASSQIHLPGQESSYEQYF	TGCGCCAGCAGCCAAATACATCTCCCGGGACAGGAGAGCTCCTACGAGCAGTACTTC
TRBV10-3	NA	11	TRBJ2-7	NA	CAISRNGEQYF	TGTGCCATCAGCCGCAACGGCGAGCAGTACTTC
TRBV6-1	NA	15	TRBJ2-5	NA	CASSAVSWYQETQYF	TGTGCCAGCAGCGCGGTTAGCTGGTACCAAGAGACCCAGTACTTC
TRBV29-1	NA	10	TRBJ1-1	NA	CSVSETEAFF	TGCAGCGTCTCTGAGACTGAAGCTTTCTTT
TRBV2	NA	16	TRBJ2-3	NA	CASKSGLHMSGDTQYF	TGTGCCAGCAAGTCGGGACTCCACATGTCAGGAGATACGCAGTATTTT
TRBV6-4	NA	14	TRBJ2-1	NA	CASSDSPEYNEQFF	TGTGCCAGCAGTGACTCCCCGGAGTACAATGAGCAGTTCTTC
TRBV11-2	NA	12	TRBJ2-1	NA	CASSLGSSWQFF	TGTGCCAGCAGCTTGGGGTCTAGCTGGCAGTTCTTC
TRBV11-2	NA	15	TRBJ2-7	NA	CASSSSRGYGYEQYF	TGTGCCAGCAGCTCTAGTCGGGGATACGGTTACGAGCAGTACTTC
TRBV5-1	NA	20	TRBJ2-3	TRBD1	CASSLQSGTGGSYHTDTQYF	TGCGCCAGCAGCTTGCAGTCCGGGACAGGGGGCTCGTACCACACAGATACGCAGTATTTT